This TCR beta chain derives from a study of OX40 agonist ivuxolimab in advanced cancers. The study sampled blood at baseline, cycle 4 day 1, and cycle 7 day 1. Trimming cost V 3 bases and J 6 bases, with 11 bases left between them. Looked up from germline, CDR1 is MDHEN and CDR2 is SYDVKM. The CDR3 contains 14 residues. Clones were read by immunoSEQ multiplex PCR, and TCRdb kept only the in-frame ones, dropping some. The sample includes approximately 68,000 clones, about 89% of them seen just once. This rearrangement joins TRBV28 to TRBJ2-2, with a weak D call TRBD2 (5 bases). The specimen was CD4+ or CD8+ T cells sorted from blood, collected in a trial of the OX40 agonist ivuxolimab. The sequence was collected from an adult with an advanced solid tumor such as melanoma, head and neck, liver or kidney cancer. The CDR3 DNA is TGTGCCAGCAGTTTCATAGGAGGCGCCGGGGAGCTGTTTTTT. Translation: CASSFIGGAGELFF.